Below, one TCR beta chain is given with its context. Its antigen is undetermined. Germline CDR1 SEHNR, CDR2 FQNEAQ (reference sequence). Trimming cost V 1 base and J 9 bases, with 11 bases left between them. The CDR3 is made up of 13 amino acids. Naive CD8 cells lacked CD45RO and underwent positive selection for CCR7, leaving out terminally differentiated effector memory CD45RA+ cells. The study drew its donors from healthy HIV-negative adults without recent acute infections or vaccinations. The data stem from a study of shared clonotypes between healthy human individuals. Study context: Samples came from a couple of female and a few male donors aged 18 to 49.

In replicate PCRs of sorted subsets, 150 to 200 ng DNA, tens of thousands of T cell genomes, was used. Profiled with immunoSEQ multiplex PCR; TCRdb holds only in-frame clones, not every one. Among about 2.1 million clones, roughly 93% were seen once, and the ten largest hold about 1.6%. General study findings and limits: Non-shared clonotypes displayed generation probabilities falling below those of clonotypes present in all four donors.

Sequenced sample: naive CD8+ T cells from PBMCs. The V and J genes are TRBV7-9 and TRBJ2-3; TRBD1 or TRBD2 may be the D gene (5 bases each). This clonotype was obtained from a man aged 18 to 29 in good health. Some clones in this sample may be carry-over from other donors' samples. CDR3 residues: CASSLDRGGTQYF. In DNA, the CDR3 is TGTGCCAGCAGCTTAGATCGGGGCGGAACGCAGTATTTT.